Below, one T cell receptor (beta chain) is given with its context. The data were taken from a study of CD8 T cells in Susac syndrome. Reverse transcription used about 0.45 to 1 ug RNA and random hexamers. TCRdb called the immunoSEQ multiplex PCR reads again in MiXCR, with one record for every CDR3 protein. The table shows roughly 190,000 distinct CDR3 sequences, with 95% occurring only once. Germline CDR1 is SNHLY and CDR2 is FYNNEI. Trimming removed 9 bases from V and 0 bases from J, with 12 bases in between. The length of the CDR3 is 14 residues. Sequencing of TCR beta was undertaken in CD8+ and CD4+ T cells derived from blood.

The rearrangement links TRBV2 to TRBJ2-1; D is unclear. Input material: CD8+ T cells from PBMCs. This receptor was taken from a human donor with Susac syndrome. In DNA form, the CDR3 reads TGTGCCAGGTCCGGGCCGAGCTCCTACAATGAGCAGTTCTTC. The encoded protein is CARSGPSSYNEQFF.